A single sample gave rise to the 15 T cell receptor beta chains below, sequenced in a study of T cell responses to AZD1222 COVID-19 vaccine (dated by TCRdb to about 2021). Library generation was performed with the immunoSEQ multiplex PCR assay. TCRdb re-hosts the immuneACCESS table, in-frame sequences only. Its copies lack some clones; in the studies checked, an unresolved V gene accounts for under half of them, and the cause for the rest is not known. The sample data list 150,000 or so clones, and about nine tenths of these were observed just once. The ten largest account for around 4.9% of the sample. Interpreted using the paper, the time point label stands for: baseline before first vaccination. Source: peripheral blood, taken on day 0 of AZD1222 vaccination. Every receptor here comes from an adult in good health.

For the CDR3, the DNA is TGTGCCAGCAGTTACGTACGTTGGGGGACTGAAGCTTTCTTT. Protein: CASSYVRWGTEAFF. The chain carries TRBV6-5 and TRBJ1-1; tentative D call: TRBD1 (5 bases). In germline, CDR1 is MNHEY, CDR2 SVGAGI. V was clipped by 2 bases and J by 5 bases, with 12 bases between them. The CDR3 covers 14 residues.

The genes are TRBV6-2 or TRBV6-3 and TRBJ2-7; 8 bases align to TRBD1. The CDR3 is 14 amino acids. With 4 bases clipped from V and 6 bases from J, the junction kept 8 bases outside the gene matches. CDR1 MNHEY and CDR2 SVGEGT come from the germline V gene. This chain's CDR3 is CASSFTRTGLEQYF. As DNA, the CDR3 is TGTGCCAGCAGTTTCACCCGGACAGGGCTCGAGCAGTACTTC.

This sequence joins TRBV2 and TRBJ1-1; the match to TRBD1 covers 7 bases. CDR1 SNHLY and CDR2 FYNNEI come from the germline V gene. V gave up 8 bases and J gave up 1 base; unmatched junction bases: 4. The CDR3 sequence is 13 residues long. CDR3 sequence reads: CASLHRGNTEAFF. The CDR3 DNA follows: TGTGCCAGCCTACACAGGGGGAACACTGAAGCTTTCTTT. The full variable domain, with the rest looked up from reference TRBV2 and TRBJ1-1, is EPEVTQTPSHQVTQMGQEVILRCVPISNHLYFYWYRQILGQKVEFLVSFYNNEISEKSEIFDDQFSVERPDGSNFTLKIRSTKLEDSAMYFCASLHRGNTEAFFGQGTRLTVV.

The V and J genes are TRBV12-5 and TRBJ1-2; perhaps TRBD1 as D (6 bases). The CDR3 sequence is 13 residues long. The germline CDR1 and CDR2 sequences are LGHNT and FRNRAP. Deletions cut 4 bases from V and 5 bases from J, with 11 bases between. In DNA, the CDR3 is TGTGCTAGTGGTTCGGACAGCCTATATGGCTACACCTTC. It encodes CASGSDSLYGYTF.

The CDR3 DNA sequence: TGTGCCAGCAGGGACTTAACAGGGGCCACTGAAGCTTTCTTT. This gives the protein CASRDLTGATEAFF. This sequence joins TRBV2 and TRBJ1-1; 7 nucleotides align to TRBD1. The CDR3 covers 14 residues. Trimming cost V 6 bases and J 4 bases; bases outside gene matches: 8. Germline CDR1 reads SNHLY; CDR2 reads FYNNEI.

The J gene is TRBJ1-6, the V gene TRBV10-2; D gene ambiguous. The CDR3 has 12 amino acids. Germline CDR1 is WSHSY and CDR2 is SAAADI. With 9 bases removed from V and 6 bases from J, the gap between germline ends came to 9 bases. CDR3 in DNA: TGCGCCAGTAACGGGATTAATTCACCCCTCCACTTT. This translates into CASNGINSPLHF.

This chain links TRBV27 with TRBJ1-2; possible D gene TRBD1, 6 bases. In germline, CDR1 is MNHEY, CDR2 SMNVEV (reference sequence). This CDR3 region has 15 residues. V lost 3 bases and J lost 4, with 15 bases in between. The CDR3 coding sequence is TGTGCCAGCAGTTTGGACAGCACCACTTTCTATGGCTACACCTTC. This sequence encodes CASSLDSTTFYGYTF.

V gene TRBV5-6 combines with J gene TRBJ1-1; tentative D call: TRBD1 (5 bases). This CDR3 is 16 amino acids long. Trimming left V 4 bases short and J 1 base short, with 17 bases between. Germline loops: CDR1 SGHDT, CDR2 YYEEEE. The CDR3: CASSPRWGVANTEAFF. The CDR3 coding sequence is TGTGCCAGCAGCCCTCGGTGGGGGGTTGCGAACACTGAAGCTTTCTTT.

The CDR3 sequence: CASRFVTSVGERSYEQYF. CDR3 nucleotides: TGTGCCAGCAGGTTTGTGACGTCCGTCGGGGAGCGCTCCTACGAGCAGTACTTC. This chain connects TRBV5-6 to TRBJ2-7, with a tentative D call TRBD2 (5 bases). This CDR3 is built from 18 residues. Germline assignment: CDR1 SGHDT and CDR2 YYEEEE. V gave up 5 bases and J gave up 0 bases, with 24 bases separating them.

This rearrangement joins TRBV30 to TRBJ2-2, with TRBD2 matching over 8 bases. Germline V gene sequence: CDR1 GTSNPN, CDR2 SVGIG (reference sequence). V gave up 1 base and J gave up 3 bases; unmatched junction bases: 10. The CDR3 totals 17 residues. The CDR3 DNA follows: TGTGCCTGGAGTGCTGGATCCCCGGGAGGGTACACCGGGGAGCTGTTTTTT. Its translation: CAWSAGSPGGYTGELFF.

This clone showed up just once. This rearrangement joins TRBV28 to TRBJ2-3, with TRBD2 identical over 13 bases. This CDR3 has 19 amino acids. V was clipped by 3 bases and J by 3 bases; unmatched bases: 12. Germline CDR1 reads MDHEN; CDR2 reads SYDVKM. CDR3 in amino acids: CASSFITSGRARLTDTQYF. CDR3 DNA: TGTGCCAGCAGTTTCATCACTAGCGGGAGGGCACGACTTACAGATACGCAGTATTTT.

This chain connects TRBV18 to TRBJ2-7, with a possible D match to TRBD2 (6 bases). The CDR3 spans 15 residues. Trimming removed 2 bases from V and 3 bases from J, with 14 bases in between. The V gene's germline CDR1 is KGHSH and CDR2 LQKENI. The CDR3 sequence: CASSPSRGNGYEQYF. The CDR3 nucleotides are TGTGCCAGCTCACCATCCCGGGGGAATGGCTACGAGCAGTACTTC.

The chain employs TRBV7-3 and TRBJ2-1, with 7 bases identical to TRBD2. Per germline, CDR1 SGHTA and CDR2 FQGTGA. V was pared by 4 bases and J by 6 bases, with 3 bases of the junction left unmatched. This CDR3 is built from 13 residues. The CDR3 bases are TGTGCCAGCAGCTCAAGCGGGGCCAATGAGCAGTTCTTC. As protein: CASSSSGANEQFF.

This chain uses TRBV27 with TRBJ2-7; 7 bases align to TRBD1. The J segment lost 6 bases and the V segment lost 5 bases, leaving 10 bases of the junction unmatched. The CDR3 spans 14 residues. The germline CDR1 and CDR2 sequences are MNHEY and SMNVEV (reference sequence). CDR3 DNA sequence: TGTGCCAGCAGTCGGTCGGGCTCAGGGGGCGAGCAGTACTTC. As protein: CASSRSGSGGEQYF.

The gene calls are TRBV5-5 and TRBJ1-1; no reliable D call. The CDR3 length is 13 residues. Trimming took off 0 bases at V and 2 bases at J, with 5 bases between the two ends. CDR1 is SGHKS and CDR2 is YYEKEE in the germline V gene (reference sequence). Written as DNA, the CDR3 is TGTGCCAGCAGCTTGGTCAGTAACACTGAAGCTTTCTTT. Translated, it gives CASSLVSNTEAFF.